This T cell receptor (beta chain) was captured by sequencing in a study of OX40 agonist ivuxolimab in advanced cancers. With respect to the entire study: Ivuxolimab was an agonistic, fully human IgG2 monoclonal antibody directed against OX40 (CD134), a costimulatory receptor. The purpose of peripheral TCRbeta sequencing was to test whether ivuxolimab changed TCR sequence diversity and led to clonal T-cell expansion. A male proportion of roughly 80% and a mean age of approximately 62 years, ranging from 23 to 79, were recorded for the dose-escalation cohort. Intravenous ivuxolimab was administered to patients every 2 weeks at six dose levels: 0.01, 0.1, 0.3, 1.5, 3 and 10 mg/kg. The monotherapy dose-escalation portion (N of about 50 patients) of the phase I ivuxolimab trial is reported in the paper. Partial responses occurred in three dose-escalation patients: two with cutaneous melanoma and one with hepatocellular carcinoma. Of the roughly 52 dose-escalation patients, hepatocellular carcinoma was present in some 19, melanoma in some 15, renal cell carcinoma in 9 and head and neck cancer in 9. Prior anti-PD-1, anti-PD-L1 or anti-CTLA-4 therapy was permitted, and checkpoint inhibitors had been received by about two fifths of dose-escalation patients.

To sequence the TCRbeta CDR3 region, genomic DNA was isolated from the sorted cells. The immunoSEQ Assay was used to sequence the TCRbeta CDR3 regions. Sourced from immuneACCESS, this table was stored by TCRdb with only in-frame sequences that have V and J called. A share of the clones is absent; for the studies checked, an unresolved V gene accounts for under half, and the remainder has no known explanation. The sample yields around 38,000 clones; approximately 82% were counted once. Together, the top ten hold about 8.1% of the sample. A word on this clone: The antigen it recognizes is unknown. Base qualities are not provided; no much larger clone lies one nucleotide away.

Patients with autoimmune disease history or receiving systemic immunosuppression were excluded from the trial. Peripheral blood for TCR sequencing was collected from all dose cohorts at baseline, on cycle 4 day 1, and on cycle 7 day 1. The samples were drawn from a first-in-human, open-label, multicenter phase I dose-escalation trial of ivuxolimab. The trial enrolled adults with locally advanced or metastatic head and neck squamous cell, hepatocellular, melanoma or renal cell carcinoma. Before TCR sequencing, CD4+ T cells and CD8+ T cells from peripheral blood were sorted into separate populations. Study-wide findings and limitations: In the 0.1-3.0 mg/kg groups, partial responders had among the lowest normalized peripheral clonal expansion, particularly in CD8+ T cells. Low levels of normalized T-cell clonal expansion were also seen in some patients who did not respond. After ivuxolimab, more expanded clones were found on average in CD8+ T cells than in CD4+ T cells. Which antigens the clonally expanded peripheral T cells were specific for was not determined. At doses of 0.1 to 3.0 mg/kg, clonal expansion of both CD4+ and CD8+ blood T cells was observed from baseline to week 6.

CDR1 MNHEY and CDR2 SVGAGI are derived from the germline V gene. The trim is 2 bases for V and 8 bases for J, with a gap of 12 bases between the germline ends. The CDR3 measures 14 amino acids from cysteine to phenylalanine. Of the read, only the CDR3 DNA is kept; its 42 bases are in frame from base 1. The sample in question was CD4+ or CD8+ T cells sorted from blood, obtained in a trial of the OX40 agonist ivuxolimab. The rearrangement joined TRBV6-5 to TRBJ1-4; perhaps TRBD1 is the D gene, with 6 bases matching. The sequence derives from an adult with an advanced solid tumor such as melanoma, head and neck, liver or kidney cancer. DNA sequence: TGTGCCAGCAGTTACGGGGGCATGGGGGAAAAACTGTTTTTT. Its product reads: CASSYGGMGEKLFF.